This T cell receptor beta chain came from a study of blood T cell repertoires in COVID-19. Produced via immunoSEQ multiplex PCR; TCRdb's table is partial and in-frame only. The table lists fewer than 250,000 clones, about 91% of them singletons. The CDR3 runs to 15 residues. Germline CDR1 reads LGHNA; CDR2 reads YSLEER. V lost 2 bases and J lost 7; bases outside the gene matches: 7. Sequencing was done on a sample of PBMCs or T cells enriched from blood (not recorded which). The receptor was derived from a woman aged 25 to 39 with acute COVID-19. The chain joins TRBV4-3 to TRBJ2-1; 8 bases map to TRBD2. The DNA for the CDR3 is TGCGCCAGCAGCCAAACGGGGGGGCCAAAGAATGAGCAGTTCTTC. As protein: CASSQTGGPKNEQFF.